This passage covers 23 T cell receptor beta chains from one sample sequenced in a study of T cell responses to AZD1222 COVID-19 vaccine. Produced via immunoSEQ multiplex PCR; TCRdb's table is partial and in-frame only. Of approximately 90,000 clones listed, 91% were seen once; the top ten hold around 8.1%. Sequencing used peripheral blood, obtained on day 0 of AZD1222 vaccination. The receptors derive from an adult in good health.

This clone has only one observation. The chain links TRBV4-3 to TRBJ2-6; D is perhaps TRBD1 (5 bases). V was clipped by 0 bases and J by 2 bases, with 8 bases between them. Germline V lookup: CDR1 LGHNA, CDR2 YSLEER. This CDR3 spans 16 amino acids. CDR3 amino acids: CASSQDWGAGANVLTF. The CDR3 nucleotides are TGCGCCAGCAGCCAAGATTGGGGCGCTGGGGCCAACGTCCTGACTTTC.

The rearrangement links TRBV6-5 to TRBJ2-7, with D maybe TRBD2 (6 bases). V lost 4 bases, J lost 5 bases, and 18 bases lay in between. This CDR3 spans 15 amino acids. CDR1 and CDR2 (germline): MNHEY, SVGAGI. CDR3 region: CASSWRDPGNHEQYF. DNA for the CDR3: TGTGCCAGCAGTTGGCGGGACCCGGGGAACCACGAGCAGTACTTC.

The V call is TRBV4-1, the J call TRBJ1-2; D is possibly TRBD1 (5 bases). There are 14 residues in the CDR3. V dropped 3 bases and J dropped 4 bases, with 12 bases sitting between them. Germline V gene data show CDR1 as MGHRA and CDR2 as YSYEKL. CDR3: CASSHPDSLYGYTF. CDR3 DNA: TGCGCCAGCAGCCATCCCGACAGCCTCTATGGCTACACCTTC.

The rearrangement uses TRBV3-1 (or the pseudogene TRBV3-2) and TRBJ1-2, with a possible D match to TRBD1 (5 bases). This CDR3 spans 11 amino acids. The germline CDR1 and CDR2 sequences are LGHDT and YNNKEL (reference sequence). V lost 3 bases, J lost 10 bases, and 9 bases lay in between. CDR3 sequence (DNA): TGTGCCAGCAGCCAGTGGGGCGACTACACCTTC. It encodes CASSQWGDYTF.

V gene TRBV2 combines with J gene TRBJ1-1; D remains ambiguous. V lost 5 bases, J lost 0 bases, and 16 bases lay in between. Germline V gives CDR1 SNHLY, CDR2 FYNNEI. The CDR3 consists of 16 residues. The CDR3: CASSTGRNRVNTEAFF. CDR3 nucleotides: TGTGCCAGCAGTACTGGTAGGAACAGAGTGAACACTGAAGCTTTCTTT.

The chain employs TRBV5-1 and TRBJ2-3; the match to TRBD2 covers 16 bases. The junction had 5 bases not matched to a gene; V was cut back by 2 bases and J by 2 bases. The CDR3 has 18 amino acids. The germline V gene has CDR1 SGHRS and CDR2 YFSETQ. The CDR3 DNA reads TGCGCCAGCAGCTTAGGGGGACTAGCGGGAGGGAACACAGATACGCAGTATTTT. Its translation: CASSLGGLAGGNTDTQYF.

V usage is TRBV7-3 and J usage is TRBJ1-3; D might be TRBD1 (6 bases). The V end lost 5 bases, the J end lost 0 bases, and 14 bases lay between the germline ends. CDR1 SGHTA and CDR2 FQGTGA come from the germline V gene. The CDR3 is made up of 16 amino acids. The CDR3 is CASSLGGLGSGNTIYF. The CDR3 DNA reads as TGTGCCAGCAGCCTAGGGGGTCTAGGCTCTGGAAACACCATATATTTT.

The DNA of the CDR3 is TGCGCCAGCAGCTTGGTTCCCGACAGGGGGCTCGGGGAGACCCAGTACTTC. Translated: CASSLVPDRGLGETQYF. The gene calls are TRBV5-1 and TRBJ2-5; 10 bases agree with TRBD1. The germline CDR1 and CDR2 sequences are SGHRS and YFSETQ. The length of the CDR3 is 17 residues. V lost 0 bases and J lost 5; bases outside the gene matches: 10. Variable domain in full (rest from reference TRBV5-1 and TRBJ2-5): KAGVTQTPRYLIKTRGQQVTLSCSPISGHRSVSWYQQTPGQGLQFLFEYFSETQRNKGNFPGRFSGRQFSNSRSEMNVSTLELGDSALYLCASSLVPDRGLGETQYFGPGTRLLVL.

The chain is built from TRBV24-1 and TRBJ1-5; D perhaps matches TRBD1 (6 bases). V was pared by 0 bases and J by 6 bases, with 11 bases between. The CDR3 consists of 15 residues. CDR1 and CDR2 (germline): KGHDR, SFDVKD. CDR3 nucleotide sequence: TGTGCCACCAGTGATTTGGGACAGCCGCTTCAGCCCCAGCATTTT. Protein: CATSDLGQPLQPQHF.

The chain carries TRBV5-8 and TRBJ2-5, with 11 bases aligning to TRBD1. Germline-derived CDR1 and CDR2 are SGHTS and YDEGEE. The CDR3 consists of 14 residues. Trimming took 3 bases from V and 6 from J; bases not matched to a gene: 4. CDR3 nucleotide sequence: TGTGCCAGCAGCTCGGACAGGGGGCGGCAGACCCAGTACTTC. This translates into CASSSDRGRQTQYF.

This clone was seen a few times. This chain joins TRBV12-3 or TRBV12-4 and TRBJ1-5; D is uncertain. Trimming removed 10 bases from V and 5 bases from J, with 12 bases in between. The CDR3 contains 12 residues. The DNA for the CDR3 is TGTGCCACAACGAGAGGAGATCAGCCCCAGCATTTT. Its protein product is CATTRGDQPQHF.

The chain has TRBV19 and TRBJ2-7; D is ambiguous. V was shortened by 1 base and J by 4 bases, with 11 bases between the two germline ends. This CDR3 spans 14 amino acids. Looked up from germline, CDR1 is LNHDA and CDR2 is SQIVND (reference sequence). CDR3 region: CASSIVQAGYEQYF. As DNA, the CDR3 is TGTGCCAGTAGTATAGTGCAGGCCGGGTACGAGCAGTACTTC.

The chain links TRBV11-1 to TRBJ1-6, with D unclear. Germline lookup yields CDR1 SGHAT and CDR2 FQDESV (reference sequence). The CDR3 sequence is 14 residues long. Trimming removed 2 bases from V and 8 bases from J, with 10 bases in between. In DNA, the CDR3 is TGTGCCAGCAGCTTATTGCGGTCGGATTCACCCCTCCACTTT. Translated: CASSLLRSDSPLHF.

The chain couples TRBV18 to TRBJ1-4; D is ambiguous. The CDR3 extends over 12 amino acids. The V gene's germline CDR1 is KGHSH and CDR2 LQKENI. The V and J ends lost 3 bases and 8 bases respectively, with 7 bases between them. CDR3 nucleotide sequence: TGTGCCAGCTCACCGAGTGGAGAAAAACTGTTTTTT. Translation: CASSPSGEKLFF.

This rearrangement joins TRBV27 to TRBJ1-5, with no clear D. The length of the CDR3 is 17 residues. Deletions cut 2 bases from V and 0 bases from J, with 14 bases between. Germline V gene lookup returns CDR1 MNHEY and CDR2 SMNVEV (reference sequence). CDR3 sequence (DNA): TGTGCCAGCAGTTTAAATGCCGGGGTTGTTAGCAATCAGCCCCAGCATTTT. Protein sequence: CASSLNAGVVSNQPQHF.

The CDR3 here is CASSVEPSNQPQHF. CDR3 nucleotides: TGTGCCAGCAGCGTAGAACCGAGCAATCAGCCCCAGCATTTT. The chain combines TRBV9 with TRBJ1-5; D is uncertain. V gave up 0 bases and J gave up 1 base, with 5 bases separating them. The CDR3 sequence is 14 residues long. The V gene's germline CDR1 is SGDLS and CDR2 YYNGEE.

The CDR3 protein is CASSPDGTSNTGELFF. The CDR3 DNA follows: TGTGCCAGCAGCCCGGACGGCACCTCGAACACCGGGGAGCTGTTTTTT. The V call is TRBV11-3, the J call TRBJ2-2; no reliable D call. Between the trimmed V and J ends, which lost 5 bases and 0 bases, there was a span of 13 bases. From germline, CDR1 is SGHNT and CDR2 YENEEA. The CDR3 sequence is 16 residues long.

The chain joins TRBV15 to TRBJ1-2; the D is unclear. Germline-derived CDR1 and CDR2 are LNHNV and YYDKDF (reference sequence). The CDR3 has 14 residues. Trimming took 0 bases from V and 5 from J, leaving 10 bases between them. CDR3 sequence reads: CATSRDRASYGYTF. The CDR3 DNA sequence: TGTGCCACCAGCAGAGATAGGGCGTCTTATGGCTACACCTTC.

This rearrangement joins TRBV7-3 to TRBJ2-5; D may be TRBD1 or TRBD2 (5 bases each). The V and J ends lost 1 base and 2 bases respectively, with 8 bases between them. CDR1 SGHTA and CDR2 FQGTGA come from the germline V gene. The CDR3 loop spans 14 amino acids. The DNA for the CDR3 is TGTGCCAGCAGCTTAAGGGGACCGCAAGAGACCCAGTACTTC. Protein: CASSLRGPQETQYF. Together with reference TRBV7-3 and TRBJ2-5, the CDR3 gives the full variable domain: GAGVSQTPSNKVTEKGKYVELRCDPISGHTALYWYRQSLGQGPEFLIYFQGTGAADDSGLPNDRFFAVRPEGSVSTLKIQRTERGDSAVYLCASSLRGPQETQYFGPGTRLLVL.

The chain employs TRBV7-2 and TRBJ2-4, with D possibly TRBD2 on 5 matching bases. Germline CDR1 SGHTA, CDR2 FQGNSA. V lost 0 bases and J 8 bases, leaving 11 bases between the germline ends. The CDR3 runs 14 residues. The CDR3 reads CASSLAREWDIQYF. CDR3 DNA: TGTGCCAGCAGCTTAGCAAGGGAGTGGGACATTCAGTACTTC.

CDR3 loop: CASTETGGFAEAFF. The CDR3 DNA reads as TGTGCCAGCACCGAGACAGGGGGCTTCGCTGAAGCTTTCTTT. The chain has TRBV6-5 and TRBJ1-1; 10 bases map to TRBD1. This CDR3 has 14 residues. Trimming at V came to 7 bases and at J to 6 bases, leaving 8 bases not matched to a gene. CDR1 MNHEY and CDR2 SVGAGI come from the germline V gene.

The sample holds one count of this clone. The rearrangement joins TRBV12-5 to TRBJ2-5; 10 nucleotides agree with TRBD2. Germline V CDR1 and CDR2: LGHNT, FRNRAP. V trimming: 9 bases; J trimming: 5 bases; junction bases outside the gene matches: 6. The CDR3 has 13 residues. The CDR3 protein is CASLAGARETQYF. CDR3 bases: TGTGCTAGCCTAGCGGGGGCCCGGGAGACCCAGTACTTC.

The rearrangement joins TRBV18 to TRBJ2-7; 7 positions match TRBD1. Germline V gene lookup returns CDR1 KGHSH and CDR2 LQKENI. The CDR3 sequence is 15 residues long. V shed 3 bases and J 1 base; nucleotides not matched to a gene: 6. CDR3 amino acids: CASSPTGQSSYEQYF. The DNA of the CDR3 is TGTGCCAGCTCACCGACAGGGCAGAGTTCCTACGAGCAGTACTTC. Full variable domain (outside the CDR3, taken from reference TRBV18 and TRBJ2-7): NAGVMQNPRHLVRRRGQEARLRCSPMKGHSHVYWYRQLPEEGLKFMVYLQKENIIDESGMPKERFSAEFPKEGPSILRIQQVVRGDSAAYFCASSPTGQSSYEQYFGPGTRLTVT.